Shown below are 19 T cell receptor beta chains from a single sample sequenced in a study of Ad26.COV2.S vaccination and SARS-CoV-2 variants. Indicated treatment: 15 to 20 received Ad26.COV2.S at low or high dose, single or two shots; several received placebo; per-sample allocation not given. After the first vaccine or placebo injection, samples were drawn on day 63. This table comes from immunoSEQ multiplex PCR, and its TCRdb copy is limited to in-frame clones, with some not included. Among about 460,000 clones, 80% to 90% were seen once, and the ten largest hold under 2%. Sequences were derived from peripheral blood, sampled in a trial of Ad26.COV2.S vaccine versus placebo. These receptors all come from a person between 18 and 65 years old who received the Ad26.COV2.S COVID-19 vaccine or a placebo.

The chain is built from TRBV7-3 and TRBJ2-2; D perhaps matches TRBD2 (5 bases). V gave up 0 bases and J gave up 5 bases, with 19 bases separating them. Germline V gene data show CDR1 as SGHTA and CDR2 as FQGTGA. The CDR3 has 18 amino acids. The CDR3 DNA sequence: TGTGCCAGCAGCTTAACGAGTCGAGGCGGGTCGAGGACCGGGGAGCTGTTTTTT. This codes for CASSLTSRGGSRTGELFF. The complete variable domain, with remaining parts taken from reference TRBV7-3 and TRBJ2-2, reads GAGVSQTPSNKVTEKGKYVELRCDPISGHTALYWYRQSLGQGPEFLIYFQGTGAADDSGLPNDRFFAVRPEGSVSTLKIQRTERGDSAVYLCASSLTSRGGSRTGELFFGEGSRLTVL.

The chain uses TRBV18 and TRBJ2-5; D is perhaps TRBD2 (6 bases). V was shortened by 5 bases and J by 5 bases, with 12 bases between the two germline ends. In germline, CDR1 is KGHSH, CDR2 LQKENI. The CDR3 spans 13 residues. This chain's CDR3 is CASSGGVKETQYF. The DNA for the CDR3 is TGTGCCAGCTCAGGCGGGGTAAAGGAGACCCAGTACTTC. The whole variable domain, remainder taken from reference TRBV18 and TRBJ2-5, is NAGVMQNPRHLVRRRGQEARLRCSPMKGHSHVYWYRQLPEEGLKFMVYLQKENIIDESGMPKERFSAEFPKEGPSILRIQQVVRGDSAAYFCASSGGVKETQYFGPGTRLLVL.

V gene TRBV11-2 combines with J gene TRBJ2-7; perhaps TRBD1 as D (6 bases). V shed 4 bases and J shed 0 bases, with 10 bases lying between them. Germline CDR1 reads SGHAT; CDR2 reads FQNNGV. CDR3 length: 14 residues. CDR3 coding DNA: TGTGCCAGCAGCTCGGACAGAAACTCCTACGAGCAGTACTTC. Translation: CASSSDRNSYEQYF.

The V gene is TRBV11-2, the J gene TRBJ1-2; TRBD1 matches 8 bases. Germline V gene data show CDR1 as SGHAT and CDR2 as FQNNGV. The V gene end was trimmed by 5 bases and the J gene end by 4 bases; junction bases not matched to a gene: 9. The length of the CDR3 is 15 residues. CDR3 nucleotides: TGTGCCAGCAGCACCAGGGGGCGGCGGTCCTATGGCTACACCTTC. Residues: CASSTRGRRSYGYTF.

The genes are TRBV4-1 and TRBJ1-3; no firm D call. The CDR3 loop spans 16 amino acids. Germline CDR1 and CDR2: MGHRA and YSYEKL. Trimming shortened V by 0 bases and J by 0 bases, and 9 bases separated the two germline ends. The CDR3 coding sequence is TGCGCCAGCAGCCAAGATTTAACAGTCTCTGGAAACACCATATATTTT. This codes for CASSQDLTVSGNTIYF.

This clone was seen ten or more times. The gene calls are TRBV18 and TRBJ2-3; D unclear. CDR3 length: 14 residues. V was cut by 2 bases and J by 4 bases, with 10 bases left in between. CDR1 is KGHSH, CDR2 LQKENI, per germline. Here the CDR3 reads CASSPSSPPDTQYF. The CDR3, as DNA: TGTGCCAGCTCACCATCGAGTCCCCCAGATACGCAGTATTTT.

V and J are TRBV5-1 and TRBJ2-1; 7 nucleotides align to TRBD1. V lost 8 bases and J lost 0; bases outside the gene matches: 8. Per germline, CDR1 SGHRS and CDR2 YFSETQ. This CDR3 is 15 amino acids long. The CDR3 reads CASQTGASSYNEQFF. In nucleotides, the CDR3 is TGCGCCAGTCAAACAGGGGCGAGCTCCTACAATGAGCAGTTCTTC.

For this clone: This sample includes further DNA sequences coding for the same CDR3. The genes are TRBV2 and TRBJ1-1; D may be TRBD1 (5 bases). CDR3 length: 13 amino acids. The germline CDR1 and CDR2 sequences are SNHLY and FYNNEI. V was cut by 4 bases and J by 1 base, with 7 bases left in between. For the CDR3, the DNA is TGTGCCAGCAGTGTGCAGGGGAACACTGAAGCTTTCTTT. Its translation: CASSVQGNTEAFF.

This sequence joins TRBV7-2 and TRBJ2-7; 13 bases are shared with TRBD2. CDR1 is SGHTA and CDR2 is FQGNSA in the germline V gene. CDR3 length equals 18 residues. V was clipped by 7 bases and J by 0 bases; unmatched bases: 12. CDR3 nucleotides: TGTGCCAGCAACGTGAGGACTAGCGGGGGTGTAGTCTCCTACGAGCAGTACTTC. Its translation: CASNVRTSGGVVSYEQYF.

The chain recombines TRBV7-2 with TRBJ2-7; maybe TRBD1 (5 bases). CDR1 and CDR2 (germline): SGHTA, FQGNSA. CDR3 size: 12 residues. V gave up 7 bases and J gave up 4 bases, with 11 bases separating them. The CDR3 loop is CASTDRGYEQYF. The CDR3, as DNA: TGTGCCAGCACCGATAGGGGTTACGAGCAGTACTTC.

The chain joins TRBV19 to TRBJ1-4, with 8 bases lining up with TRBD1. This CDR3 spans 15 amino acids. V lost 4 bases and J lost 8; bases outside the gene matches: 9. CDR1 is LNHDA, CDR2 SQIVND, per germline (reference sequence). The CDR3: CASSRRTGWEEKLFF. CDR3 DNA sequence: TGTGCCAGTAGTAGGAGGACAGGGTGGGAAGAAAAACTGTTTTTT. Supplemented by reference TRBV19 and TRBJ1-4, the full variable domain reads DGGITQSPKYLFRKEGQNVTLSCEQNLNHDAMYWYRQDPGQGLRLIYYSQIVNDFQKGDIAEGYSVSREKKESFPLTVTSAQKNPTAFYLCASSRRTGWEEKLFFGSGTQLSVL.

The rearrangement joins TRBV19 to TRBJ1-2; D remains ambiguous. The CDR3 runs to 14 residues. The germline V gene encodes CDR1 LNHDA and CDR2 SQIVND (reference sequence). The V and J ends lost 3 bases and 8 bases respectively, with 16 bases between them. The CDR3 region is CASSIFEAASGYTF. DNA for the CDR3: TGTGCCAGTAGTATCTTTGAGGCGGCCTCGGGCTACACCTTC. The variable domain in full, completed from reference TRBV19 and TRBJ1-2, reads DGGITQSPKYLFRKEGQNVTLSCEQNLNHDAMYWYRQDPGQGLRLIYYSQIVNDFQKGDIAEGYSVSREKKESFPLTVTSAQKNPTAFYLCASSIFEAASGYTFGSGTRLTVV.

V and J are TRBV2 and TRBJ2-2; D gene ambiguous. This CDR3 is 13 amino acids long. Germline lookup yields CDR1 SNHLY and CDR2 FYNNEI. V was shortened by 4 bases and J by 6 bases, with 9 bases between the two germline ends. The CDR3 protein is CASSVGLPGELFF. DNA for the CDR3: TGTGCCAGCAGTGTAGGTTTGCCCGGGGAGCTGTTTTTT.

V is TRBV29-1 and J is TRBJ2-5, with D tentatively TRBD1 or TRBD2 (5 bases each). The V and J ends lost 7 bases and 7 bases respectively, with 16 bases between them. Looked up from germline, CDR1 is SQVTM and CDR2 is ANQGSEA. The CDR3 runs to 12 residues. The CDR3 bases are TGCAGCGCCGGGACCGGAACGGTGACCCAGTACTTC. Protein sequence: CSAGTGTVTQYF.

The sample holds one count of this clone. This rearrangement joins TRBV5-4 to TRBJ2-1; 9 bases are a match to TRBD1. Germline V gene lookup returns CDR1 SGHNT and CDR2 YYREEE (reference sequence). This CDR3 is built from 15 residues. After removal of 4 bases from V and 3 bases from J, the junction contained 5 bases not matched to a gene. CDR3 amino acids: CASSPGQGYYNEQFF. The CDR3 region has the DNA TGTGCCAGCAGCCCGGGACAGGGATACTACAATGAGCAGTTCTTC. Drawing the rest from reference TRBV5-4 and TRBJ2-1, the complete variable domain is ETGVTQSPTHLIKTRGQQVTLRCSSQSGHNTVSWYQQALGQGPQFIFQYYREEENGRGNFPPRFSGLQFPNYSSELNVNALELDDSALYLCASSPGQGYYNEQFFGPGTRLTVL.

The chain links TRBV6-4 to TRBJ2-5, with TRBD2 matching over 9 bases. Per germline, CDR1 MRHNA and CDR2 SNTAGT. V shed 3 bases and J 0 bases; nucleotides not matched to a gene: 2. The CDR3 sequence is 15 residues long. CDR3 residues: CASSEVAGDQETQYF. The CDR3 coding sequence is TGTGCCAGCAGTGAGGTAGCGGGGGACCAAGAGACCCAGTACTTC.

In this sample, this clone turned up once. The rearrangement uses TRBV5-4 and TRBJ2-7; the match to TRBD2 covers 15 bases. The CDR3 has 15 residues. Unmatched junction bases numbered 6, after V lost 4 bases and J lost 7 bases. Germline V gives CDR1 SGHNT, CDR2 YYREEE (reference sequence). The CDR3 here is CASSVGTSGGLEQYF. The CDR3 DNA reads TGTGCCAGCAGCGTGGGGACTAGCGGGGGGCTAGAGCAGTACTTC.

This sequence joins TRBV5-5 and TRBJ1-1; D is perhaps TRBD1 (6 bases). Germline loops: CDR1 SGHKS, CDR2 YYEKEE (reference sequence). This CDR3 has 15 residues. Trimming stripped 4 bases from V and 8 bases from J, with 21 bases between. CDR3 region: CASSTPTGDPFEAFF. In DNA, the CDR3 is TGTGCCAGCAGCACGCCGACAGGAGATCCATTCGAAGCTTTCTTT.

This sequence joins TRBV12-5 and TRBJ2-3; D is possibly TRBD1 or TRBD2 (5 bases each). With 1 base removed from V and 8 bases from J, the gap between germline ends came to 22 bases. CDR3 length: 17 residues. CDR1 and CDR2 (germline): LGHNT, FRNRAP. The CDR3 spells CASGLDGAVGIRGTQYF. The CDR3 DNA follows: TGTGCTAGTGGTTTGGACGGGGCAGTGGGAATTAGGGGTACGCAGTATTTT.